A single sample is the source of the 9 T cell receptor beta chains below, sequenced in a study of OX40 agonist ivuxolimab in advanced cancers. TCRdb's copy holds only in-frame clones and misses some; the assay was immunoSEQ multiplex PCR. The table records about 35,000 clones, 65% to 80% of them present only once. Here the sequenced sample was CD4+ or CD8+ T cells sorted from blood, taken in a trial of the OX40 agonist ivuxolimab. These receptors were obtained from an adult with an advanced solid tumor such as melanoma, head and neck, liver or kidney cancer.

In its sample, this clone was seen many times. This chain uses TRBV5-6 with TRBJ1-3, with a tentative D call TRBD1 (5 bases). With 4 bases removed from V and 2 bases from J, the gap between germline ends came to 16 bases. Germline CDR1 is SGHDT and CDR2 is YYEEEE. The CDR3 is made up of 16 amino acids. CDR3 coding DNA: TGTGCCAGCAGCCCCCGGGACCAAACCGCTGGAAACACCATATATTTT. Amino acids: CASSPRDQTAGNTIYF.

The gene calls are TRBV7-2 and TRBJ2-7, with a tentative D call TRBD1 (6 bases). The CDR3 has 14 residues. Deletions cut 5 bases from V and 2 bases from J, with 13 bases between. Germline CDR1 reads SGHTA; CDR2 reads FQGNSA. The CDR3 DNA is TGTGCCAGCAGCCTGCGACAGGCCCCCTACGAGCAGTACTTC. This codes for CASSLRQAPYEQYF.

The V and J genes are TRBV7-9 and TRBJ1-5; TRBD1 agrees at 9 bases. V gave up 3 bases and J gave up 9 bases; unmatched junction bases: 12. CDR3 length equals 16 residues. Germline values: CDR1 SEHNR, CDR2 FQNEAQ (reference sequence). The CDR3 here is CASSLSSWTGERPQHF. CDR3 sequence (DNA): TGTGCCAGCAGCTTGAGTAGTTGGACAGGGGAGCGGCCCCAGCATTTT. The entire variable domain, with the rest obtained from reference TRBV7-9 and TRBJ1-5, is as follows: DTGVSQNPRHKITKRGQNVTFRCDPISEHNRLYWYRQTLGQGPEFLTYFQNEAQLEKSRLLSDRFSAERPKGSFSTLEIQRTEQGDSAMYLCASSLSSWTGERPQHFGDGTRLSIL.

V usage is TRBV9 and J usage is TRBJ2-1; the match to TRBD1 covers 11 bases. CDR3 length: 15 amino acids. After removal of 0 bases from V and 7 bases from J, the junction contained 3 bases not matched to a gene. CDR1 and CDR2 from the germline V gene are SGDLS and YYNGEE. CDR3 region: CASSVGDRGSNEQFF. The CDR3 region has the DNA TGTGCCAGCAGCGTAGGGGACAGGGGGTCTAATGAGCAGTTCTTC.

The chain recombines TRBV7-2 with TRBJ1-2; a possible D gene is TRBD1 (5 bases). The CDR3 contains 13 residues. Trimming took off 1 base at V and 4 bases at J, with 7 bases between the two ends. Germline lookup yields CDR1 SGHTA and CDR2 FQGNSA. CDR3 region: CASSLGRAYGYTF. The CDR3 DNA reads TGTGCCAGCAGCTTAGGCAGGGCCTATGGCTACACCTTC.

The chain carries TRBV2 and TRBJ2-3; the D gene is possibly TRBD1 (6 bases). Germline V gene sequence: CDR1 SNHLY, CDR2 FYNNEI. The V end lost 6 bases, the J end lost 6 bases, and 16 bases lay between the germline ends. CDR3 size: 14 residues. The CDR3 DNA follows: TGTGCCAGCAGATCCGGGACCCAGGGGGATACGCAGTATTTT. Translation gives CASRSGTQGDTQYF.

The V gene is TRBV7-3, the J gene TRBJ1-1; D possibly corresponds to TRBD1 (5 bases). The V gene's germline CDR1 is SGHTA and CDR2 FQGTGA. Trimming pared 4 bases from V and 4 bases from J, leaving 16 bases between. The CDR3 sequence is 15 residues long. As DNA, the CDR3 is TGTGCCAGCAGCTCCTTGGGGGGACGAGGCACTGAAGCTTTCTTT. Protein: CASSSLGGRGTEAFF.

The gene calls are TRBV5-4 and TRBJ2-1; D possibly corresponds to TRBD2 (6 bases). V was cut by 1 base and J by 6 bases, with 14 bases left in between. This CDR3 has 15 residues. Germline V lookup: CDR1 SGHNT, CDR2 YYREEE (reference sequence). CDR3 region: CASSLWRGASNEQFF. The DNA of the CDR3 is TGTGCCAGCAGCTTGTGGCGGGGCGCCTCCAATGAGCAGTTCTTC.

The chain couples TRBV7-2 to TRBJ2-7; D uncertain. Trimming cost V 1 base and J 3 bases, with 10 bases left between them. The germline V gene has CDR1 SGHTA and CDR2 FQGNSA. CDR3 size: 14 residues. For the CDR3, the DNA is TGTGCCAGCAGCTTAGAGGTCGACTTCTACGAGCAGTACGTC. Its translation: CASSLEVDFYEQYV.